What follows are 29 T cell receptor beta chains derived from one specimen sequenced in a study of blood T cells in healthy people across ages. Together with a sample-barcoded 5' primer, a J-beta primer mix was included in a second PCR lasting about 6 to 11 cycles. TCRdb called the 5' RACE reads again in MiXCR, with one record for every CDR3 protein. The profile shows fewer than 700,000 distinct CDR3 sequences, approximately 40% of them singletons. Sample: blood. The origin of the receptors is a man older than 75 in good health.

This rearrangement joins TRBV6-2 or TRBV6-3 to TRBJ1-1; no clear D gene. The V and J ends lost 4 bases and 3 bases respectively, with 3 bases between them. The CDR3 extends over 11 amino acids. CDR1 is MNHEY, CDR2 SVGEGT, per germline. The CDR3 spells CASSFYTEAFF. In DNA, the CDR3 is TGTGCCAGCAGTTTCTACACTGAAGCTTTCTTT.

Remarks on this clonotype: Mismatch with germline at one junction end may stem from a read error. The rearrangement joins TRBV5-1 to TRBJ2-5; D is possibly TRBD1 or TRBD2 (5 bases each). Germline lookup yields CDR1 SGHRS and CDR2 YFSETQ. The CDR3 covers 16 residues. CDR3 in amino acids: CASSWGGRTVGEIQYF. The CDR3 DNA reads TGCGCCAGCAGTTGGGGCGGGCGAACTGTGGGAGAGATCCAGTACTTC.

The chain couples TRBV5-1 to TRBJ2-3; tentative D call: TRBD2 (5 bases). CDR3 length equals 15 residues. Per the germline V gene, CDR1 is SGHRS and CDR2 is YFSETQ. The germline V and J ends were trimmed by 7 bases and 4 bases, with 19 bases remaining between them. The CDR3: CASCYIDEGSDTQYF. The DNA for the CDR3 is TGCGCCAGCTGCTACATCGACGAGGGATCAGATACGCAGTATTTT. The whole variable domain, remainder taken from reference TRBV5-1 and TRBJ2-3, is KAGVTQTPRYLIKTRGQQVTLSCSPISGHRSVSWYQQTPGQGLQFLFEYFSETQRNKGNFPGRFSGRQFSNSRSEMNVSTLELGDSALYLCASCYIDEGSDTQYFGPGTRLTVL.

The V and J genes are TRBV6-2 or TRBV6-3 and TRBJ1-2; D not resolved. CDR3 length equals 11 residues. Germline-derived CDR1 and CDR2 are MNHEY and SVGEGT. Trimming stripped 10 bases from V and 8 bases from J, with 14 bases between. The DNA for the CDR3 is TGTGCCAACGGCCCCCCGGAGGGCTACACCTTC. This translates into CANGPPEGYTF.

This clonotype turned up a few times. V gene TRBV7-3 combines with J gene TRBJ2-7; tentatively, D is TRBD2 (5 bases). V was clipped by 2 bases and J by 6 bases, with 20 bases between them. The CDR3 consists of 16 residues. Germline V gene sequence: CDR1 SGHTA, CDR2 FQGTGA. CDR3 residues: CASSLFPPPGSSEQYF. The DNA for the CDR3 is TGTGCCAGCAGCTTATTCCCTCCTCCGGGATCGTCCGAGCAGTACTTC.

This clonotype was counted only a few times. The rearrangement links TRBV20-1 to TRBJ2-7, with 7 bases matching TRBD2. The length of the CDR3 is 13 residues. J gave up 2 bases and V 6 bases, and 7 bases lay outside the gene matches. Germline loops: CDR1 DFQATT, CDR2 SNEGSKA (reference sequence). The CDR3 bases are TGCAGTGCCCATAGCGGGCCTCCCTACGAGCAGTACTTC. It is translated as CSAHSGPPYEQYF.

The chain is built from TRBV9 and TRBJ1-4; D is undetermined. Deletions cut 4 bases from V and 1 base from J, with 11 bases between. CDR1 SGDLS and CDR2 YYNGEE come from the germline V gene. The CDR3 totals 15 residues. CDR3 nucleotides: TGTGCCAGCAGCATAGATTCAGGAACTAATGAAAAACTGTTTTTT. Translating gives CASSIDSGTNEKLFF.

This clonotype turned up a few times. V usage is TRBV6-2 or TRBV6-3 and J usage is TRBJ2-5; D is undetermined. The J call may be mistaken, given a closer DNA end match to TRBJ2-7. The CDR3 consists of 13 residues. Germline assignment: CDR1 MNHEY and CDR2 SVGEGT. In nucleotides, the CDR3 is TGTGCCAGCAGGCCGGGTGGTCTCTACGAGCAGTACTTC. Translation: CASRPGGLYEQYF.

This clonotype was detected many times. CDR3 sequence reads: CASSPRGHPTNIQYF. The DNA of the CDR3 is TGTGCCAGCAGCCCCAGGGGTCACCCTACGAACATTCAGTACTTC. The V gene is TRBV9, the J gene TRBJ2-4; D possibly corresponds to TRBD1 (6 bases). Trimming shortened V by 4 bases and J by 7 bases, and 18 bases separated the two germline ends. Per the germline V gene, CDR1 is SGDLS and CDR2 is YYNGEE. This CDR3 comprises 15 residues.

The chain joins TRBV9 to TRBJ1-1, with TRBD1 matching over 10 bases. V trimming: 7 bases; J trimming: 3 bases; junction bases outside the gene matches: 9. Germline V lookup: CDR1 SGDLS, CDR2 YYNGEE. The CDR3 has 15 residues. The CDR3 spells CASLGQGGKHTEAFF. CDR3 in DNA: TGTGCCAGCCTCGGACAGGGGGGCAAGCACACTGAAGCTTTCTTT.

V and J are TRBV6-2 or TRBV6-3 and TRBJ2-3; 15 bases are shared with TRBD2. CDR3 length: 16 residues. V was pared by 6 bases and J by 1 base, with 2 bases of the junction left unmatched. Germline CDR1 and CDR2: MNHEY and SVGEGT. DNA for the CDR3: TGTGCCAGCAGAGGACTAGCGGGAGGGGGCACAGATACGCAGTATTTT. It specifies CASRGLAGGGTDTQYF.

The rearrangement joins TRBV4-1 to TRBJ2-7, with a weak D call TRBD1 (6 bases). Germline lookup yields CDR1 MGHRA and CDR2 YSYEKL. The CDR3 has 15 residues. The ends were cut back, 4 bases at V and 6 bases at J, with 19 bases in the middle. The CDR3, as DNA: TGCGCCAGCAGCCCTACAGGGTCTAAAGCCTGCGAGCAGTACTTC. Amino acid sequence: CASSPTGSKACEQYF.

CDR3 coding DNA: TGTGCCAGCAGCCCAACTAGGGGACTAGACTACGAGCAGTACTTC. Translated: CASSPTRGLDYEQYF. V is TRBV9 and J is TRBJ2-7; 8 bases match TRBD2. Germline V CDR1 and CDR2: SGDLS, YYNGEE. The V gene end was trimmed by 4 bases and the J gene end by 3 bases; junction bases not matched to a gene: 9. The CDR3 runs 15 residues.

This clonotype was observed a handful of times. The V call is TRBV4-2, the J call TRBJ1-6; possible D gene TRBD1, 6 bases. The CDR3 is 12 residues long. Per germline, CDR1 LGHNA and CDR2 YNFKEQ. V gave up 6 bases and J gave up 10 bases, with 10 bases separating them. The DNA for the CDR3 is TGTGCCAGCAGACAGGGAAACTCACCCCTCCACTTT. This sequence encodes CASRQGNSPLHF.

The CDR3 coding sequence is TGCGCCAGCAGCTCCACGGGAGCTACGTACAATGAGCAGTTCTTC. Translating it yields CASSSTGATYNEQFF. V usage is TRBV5-1 and J usage is TRBJ2-1, with D maybe TRBD2 (6 bases). Trimming pared 3 bases from V and 4 bases from J, leaving 14 bases between. The CDR3 is 15 residues long. Germline CDR1 reads SGHRS; CDR2 reads YFSETQ.

A note on this clonotype: Relative to the germline gene, one junction end is altered; a read error may explain this. CDR3 DNA: TGTACCAGCAGCTCGAGGCGGACTAGCGGGGCGAGTTACAATGAGCAGTTCTTC. It is translated as CTSSSRRTSGASYNEQFF. The V call is TRBV7-8, the J call TRBJ2-1, with 12 bases matching TRBD2. The CDR3 sequence is 18 residues long. The germline gives CDR1 SGHVS, CDR2 FQNEAQ. Supplemented by reference TRBV7-8 and TRBJ2-1, the full variable domain reads GAGVSQSPRYKVAKRGQDVALRCDPISGHVSLFWYQQALGQGPEFLTYFQNEAQLDKSGLPSDRFFAERPEGSVSTLKIQRTQQEDSAVYLCTSSSRRTSGASYNEQFFGPGTRLTVL.

Comments on this clonotype: A clone one base away is much larger, so this may be a read error. This chain uses TRBV11-2 with TRBJ2-5; D possibly corresponds to TRBD1 (6 bases). This CDR3 has 14 residues. The V gene's germline CDR1 is SGHAT and CDR2 FQNNGV. Trimming stripped 5 bases from V and 1 base from J, with 11 bases between. In DNA form, the CDR3 reads TGTGCCAGCAGCGTAGGACAGCGCCAAGAGACCCAGTACTTC. Translation: CASSVGQRQETQYF. The variable domain in full, completed from reference TRBV11-2 and TRBJ2-5, reads EAGVAQSPRYKIIEKRQSVAFWCNPISGHATLYWYQQILGQGPKLLIQFQNNGVVDDSQLPKDRFSAERLKGVDSTLKIQPAKLEDSAVYLCASSVGQRQETQYFGPGTRLLVL.

The chain couples TRBV9 to TRBJ2-7; D could derive from TRBD1 or TRBD2 (6 bases each). Germline-derived CDR1 and CDR2 are SGDLS and YYNGEE. The CDR3 loop spans 18 amino acids. With 0 bases removed from V and 3 bases from J, the gap between germline ends came to 22 bases. The CDR3 DNA sequence: TGTGCCAGCAGCGTAGGTGACTCAAGTGGGGGGCTTTTCTACGAGCAGTACTTC. Encoded protein: CASSVGDSSGGLFYEQYF.

Comment on this clonotype: A much larger clone differs by one base, so this may be a read error. V and J are TRBV29-1 and TRBJ2-5; D not resolved. The V gene's germline CDR1 is SQVTM and CDR2 ANQGSEA. This CDR3 is 15 amino acids long. The V end lost 4 bases, the J end lost 3 bases, and 18 bases lay between the germline ends. The CDR3 reads CSVGEHKGRKETQYF. The CDR3 coding sequence is TGCAGCGTTGGAGAACACAAGGGTCGGAAAGAGACCCAGTACTTC.

Details on this clonotype: At one boundary the junction diverges from the germline segment, which might be a read error. The CDR3 nucleotides read TGTGTCAGCAGTGTACAAGAGACCCAGTACTTC. As protein: CVSSVQETQYF. The chain links TRBV12-3 or TRBV12-4 to TRBJ2-4, with D unclear. Gene TRBJ2-5 matches the end of the DNA better, so the J call may be wrong. The CDR3 sequence is 11 residues long.

This CDR3 reads CASSLAQITNEKLFF. In DNA, the CDR3 is TGCGCCAGCAGCTTGGCACAGATCACTAATGAAAAACTGTTTTTT. The chain recombines TRBV5-1 with TRBJ1-4, with D unresolved. The CDR3 is 15 amino acids. Germline V gene lookup returns CDR1 SGHRS and CDR2 YFSETQ. Trimming stripped 0 bases from V and 2 bases from J, with 8 bases between.

This chain connects TRBV7-2 to TRBJ1-2, with a weak D call TRBD1 (6 bases). The CDR3 covers 11 residues. Trimming shortened V by 6 bases and J by 7 bases, and 9 bases separated the two germline ends. Germline V gene sequence: CDR1 SGHTA, CDR2 FQGNSA. The CDR3: CASRRTAGYTF. CDR3 nucleotide sequence: TGTGCCAGCAGACGGACAGCTGGCTACACCTTC.

This chain links TRBV19 with TRBJ1-1; perhaps TRBD1 as D (5 bases). Deletions cut 3 bases from V and 7 bases from J, with 9 bases between. Germline V lookup: CDR1 LNHDA, CDR2 SQIVND (reference sequence). This CDR3 contains 12 residues. In DNA, the CDR3 is TGTGCCAGTAGTATTCTCGGACATGAAGCTTTCTTT. Protein product: CASSILGHEAFF.

The rearrangement joins TRBV18 to TRBJ2-2, with 7 bases matching TRBD2. Trimming removed 3 bases from V and 6 bases from J; junction bases left unmatched: 10. The CDR3 totals 16 residues. The germline CDR1 and CDR2 sequences are KGHSH and LQKENI. This chain's CDR3 is CASSPIRGSPAGELFF. The CDR3 nucleotides read TGTGCCAGCTCACCGATACGCGGGAGTCCGGCCGGGGAGCTGTTTTTT. Full variable domain (missing parts from reference TRBV18 and TRBJ2-2): NAGVMQNPRHLVRRRGQEARLRCSPMKGHSHVYWYRQLPEEGLKFMVYLQKENIIDESGMPKERFSAEFPKEGPSILRIQQVVRGDSAAYFCASSPIRGSPAGELFFGEGSRLTVL.

This clonotype has more than one count but fewer than ten. This chain connects TRBV20-1 to TRBJ2-7; D call uncertain. Trimming pared 0 bases from V and 10 bases from J, leaving 10 bases between. The CDR3 contains 11 residues. Per germline, CDR1 DFQATT and CDR2 SNEGSKA (reference sequence). CDR3 protein: CSARDQQRQYF. CDR3 coding DNA: TGCAGTGCTAGAGATCAGCAGCGCCAGTACTTC.

The V gene is TRBV4-2, the J gene TRBJ1-1; D is uncertain. The CDR3 is 14 residues long. Germline V gene lookup returns CDR1 LGHNA and CDR2 YNFKEQ. The V gene lost 4 bases and the J gene lost 5 bases, with 14 bases spanning the gap. CDR3 coding DNA: TGTGCCAGCAGCCGGGGTGGCGTGGGGACTGAAGCTTTCTTT. The encoded protein is CASSRGGVGTEAFF.

The CDR3 reads CASSSSGLARSYEQYF. The CDR3 DNA sequence: TGTGCCAGCAGTTCCTCGGGACTAGCGAGATCCTACGAGCAGTACTTC. The chain recombines TRBV6-2 or TRBV6-3 with TRBJ2-7, with 10 bases fitting TRBD2. This CDR3 region has 16 residues. The V and J ends lost 4 bases and 1 base, in that order; junction bases with no gene match: 7. Germline CDR1 is MNHEY and CDR2 is SVGEGT.

The V gene is TRBV20-1, the J gene TRBJ2-7; no clear D. CDR3 length equals 11 residues. The V gene's germline CDR1 is DFQATT and CDR2 SNEGSKA (reference sequence). V was shortened by 2 bases and J by 5 bases, with 7 bases between the two germline ends. CDR3 DNA sequence: TGCAGTGCTAGACAGTTCCACGAGCAGTACTTC. Amino acid sequence: CSARQFHEQYF.

V and J are TRBV28 and TRBJ1-4, with D perhaps TRBD1 (6 bases). The CDR3 spans 14 residues. Per germline, CDR1 MDHEN and CDR2 SYDVKM. The ends were cut back, 3 bases at V and 3 bases at J, with 8 bases in the middle. CDR3: CASSFRGPNEKLFF. DNA of the CDR3: TGTGCCAGCAGTTTCAGGGGACCTAATGAAAAACTGTTTTTT.